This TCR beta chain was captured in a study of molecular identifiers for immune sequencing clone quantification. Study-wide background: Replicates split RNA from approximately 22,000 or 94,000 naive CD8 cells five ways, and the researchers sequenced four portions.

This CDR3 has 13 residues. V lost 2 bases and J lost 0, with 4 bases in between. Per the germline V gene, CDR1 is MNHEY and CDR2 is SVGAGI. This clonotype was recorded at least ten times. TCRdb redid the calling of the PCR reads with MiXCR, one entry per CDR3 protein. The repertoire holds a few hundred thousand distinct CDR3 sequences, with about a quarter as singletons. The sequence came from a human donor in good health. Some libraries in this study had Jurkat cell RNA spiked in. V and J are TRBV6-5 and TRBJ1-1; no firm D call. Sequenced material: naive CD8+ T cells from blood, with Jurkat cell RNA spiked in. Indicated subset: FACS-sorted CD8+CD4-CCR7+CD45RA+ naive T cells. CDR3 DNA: TGTGCCAGCAGTTACGAGGTGAACACTGAAGCTTTCTTT. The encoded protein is CASSYEVNTEAFF.